This T cell receptor beta chain came from a study of T cell responses to AZD1222 COVID-19 vaccine. Here immunoSEQ multiplex PCR was the method, and the copy in TCRdb shows in-frame clones only, minus some. Seen here are approximately 150,000 clones, more than 85% observed once, and the top ten hold less than 5%. Second-dose timings of about 4 or about 12 weeks were pooled. There are 14 residues in the CDR3. Trimming left V 1 base short and J 6 bases short, with 12 bases between. Germline CDR1 is MDHEN and CDR2 is SYDVKM. The V call is TRBV28, the J call TRBJ1-2, with D perhaps TRBD1 (5 bases). The receptor comes from an adult who received the AZD1222 COVID-19 vaccine. The sequences come from peripheral blood, collected 28 days after the second AZD1222 dose. The CDR3 loop reads CASSLSGTIHGYTF. The DNA of the CDR3 is TGTGCCAGCAGTTTATCGGGGACGATCCATGGCTACACCTTC.